What follows are 29 T cell receptor beta chains derived from one specimen sequenced in a study of blood T cell repertoires in COVID-19. Measured with immunoSEQ multiplex PCR; TCRdb has only the in-frame clones, and not every one. The table records a few hundred thousand clones, 84% of them present only once. Sequencing was done on a sample of peripheral blood. Receptor source: a man aged 55 to 70 with acute or convalescent COVID-19.

The rearrangement joins TRBV28 to TRBJ2-5; TRBD1 aligns across 11 bases. The V segment lost 2 bases and the J segment 1 base; nucleotides outside the gene matches: 3. Germline lookup yields CDR1 MDHEN and CDR2 SYDVKM. The CDR3 spans 16 residues. CDR3 sequence: CASSLPGTGGQETQYF. The CDR3 coding sequence is TGTGCCAGCAGTTTACCCGGGACAGGGGGCCAAGAGACCCAGTACTTC.

A few counts support this clone. The CDR3 DNA reads TGTGCCTGGGGACAGGGGGGCACCGGGGAGCTGTTTTTT. Protein sequence: CAWGQGGTGELFF. V is TRBV30 and J is TRBJ2-2; 10 nucleotides line up with TRBD1. The V segment lost 5 bases and the J segment 4 bases; nucleotides outside the gene matches: 1. The CDR3 length is 13 residues. Per germline, CDR1 GTSNPN and CDR2 SVGIG (reference sequence).

This rearrangement joins TRBV4-2 to TRBJ2-7; D not certain. Trimming cost V 0 bases and J 4 bases, with 19 bases left between them. The CDR3 covers 17 residues. Germline values: CDR1 LGHNA, CDR2 YNFKEQ. This CDR3 reads CASSQEKEPKSGYEQYF. The CDR3 nucleotides read TGTGCCAGCAGCCAAGAGAAGGAGCCGAAGAGTGGGTACGAGCAGTACTTC.

The rearrangement links TRBV20-1 to TRBJ2-3, with TRBD2 matching over 8 bases. The germline V gene has CDR1 DFQATT and CDR2 SNEGSKA (reference sequence). V dropped 3 bases and J dropped 2; count of bases not matched to a gene: 7. This CDR3 spans 15 amino acids. The CDR3 DNA follows: TGCAGTGCTAGTGGGCGGGGGGCTACCACAGATACGCAGTATTTT. Protein product: CSASGRGATTDTQYF.

J is TRBJ2-1 and V is TRBV10-1; 7 bases align to TRBD2. The CDR3 runs 15 residues. J was trimmed by 5 bases and V by 2 bases; bases with no gene match: 6. Germline assignment: CDR1 WNHNN and CDR2 SYGVQD (reference sequence). The CDR3 loop reads CASSEGASGNNEQFF. The CDR3 DNA reads as TGCGCCAGCAGTGAGGGGGCTAGCGGAAACAATGAGCAGTTCTTC.

CDR3 coding DNA: TGTGCCAGCAGCGTAGATGCGGGGGGGTACACAGATACGCAGTATTTT. This encodes CASSVDAGGYTDTQYF. The V gene is TRBV9, the J gene TRBJ2-3; 9 bases align to TRBD2. The CDR3 length is 16 residues. After removal of 0 bases from V and 2 bases from J, the junction contained 4 bases not matched to a gene. Germline assignment: CDR1 SGDLS and CDR2 YYNGEE.

DNA of the CDR3: TGTGCCAGCAGGTCTCCCCCCAACGTCCTGACTTTC. The encoded protein is CASRSPPNVLTF. The genes are TRBV7-2 and TRBJ2-6; no reliable D call. The CDR3 extends over 12 amino acids. Germline V gene sequence: CDR1 SGHTA, CDR2 FQGNSA. The V end lost 6 bases, the J end lost 8 bases, and 8 bases lay between the germline ends.

This clone was detected once. The J gene is TRBJ2-7, the V gene TRBV28; the D gene is possibly TRBD1 (6 bases). The germline gives CDR1 MDHEN, CDR2 SYDVKM. CDR3 length equals 13 residues. Trimming took off 7 bases at V and 4 bases at J, with 14 bases between the two ends. The CDR3 nucleotides are TGTGCCAGCATCGGACAGAACCGATACGAGCAGTACTTC. Translation gives CASIGQNRYEQYF.

The chain joins TRBV19 to TRBJ1-4; TRBD1 matches 8 bases. Losses at the gene ends were 3 bases for V and 8 bases for J; bases not matched to a gene: 8. This CDR3 has 15 amino acids. CDR1 is LNHDA, CDR2 SQIVND, per germline (reference sequence). In DNA, the CDR3 is TGTGCCAGTAGTATTGGGACAGGAGGAGAAGAAAAACTGTTTTTT. Encoded protein: CASSIGTGGEEKLFF.

The table lists this clone with a few counts. J is TRBJ2-7 and V is TRBV6-2 or TRBV6-3; TRBD2 matches at 13 bases. Germline V gene sequence: CDR1 MNHEY, CDR2 SVGEGT. The ends lost 6 bases at V and 7 bases at J; junction bases unmatched: 9. The CDR3 sequence is 15 residues long. CDR3 protein: CASSPRTSGSWEQYF. Here the CDR3 DNA reads TGTGCCAGCAGCCCCCGGACTAGCGGGAGTTGGGAGCAGTACTTC.

The chain uses TRBV7-8 and TRBJ1-3; D is unclear. The CDR3 has 16 amino acids. The V gene's germline CDR1 is SGHVS and CDR2 FQNEAQ. The V and J ends lost 3 bases and 0 bases respectively, with 12 bases between them. The CDR3 nucleotides are TGTGCCAGCAGCTTCGGCCGGCTAGCCTCTGGAAACACCATATATTTT. Protein sequence: CASSFGRLASGNTIYF.

V gene TRBV3-1 (or the pseudogene TRBV3-2) combines with J gene TRBJ2-1; the match to TRBD2 covers 10 bases. Trimming cost V 6 bases and J 8 bases; bases outside gene matches: 7. The CDR3 spans 14 residues. The V gene's germline CDR1 is LGHDT and CDR2 YNNKEL (reference sequence). The CDR3 bases are TGTGCCAGCAGATCAGCGGGGGGGCTAGATGAGCAGTTCTTC. It codes for CASRSAGGLDEQFF.

The chain couples TRBV5-1 to TRBJ2-3; TRBD2 agrees at 9 bases. CDR3 size: 16 residues. V shed 4 bases and J 2 bases; nucleotides not matched to a gene: 8. Germline CDR1 is SGHRS and CDR2 is YFSETQ. CDR3 sequence reads: CASSHSPSGTTDTQYF. The CDR3 region has the DNA TGCGCCAGCAGCCATTCCCCTAGCGGGACCACAGATACGCAGTATTTT.

The gene calls are TRBV5-1 and TRBJ2-5, with D perhaps TRBD2 (6 bases). The CDR3 covers 15 residues. Trimming removed 0 bases from V and 5 bases from J, with 14 bases in between. Germline-derived CDR1 and CDR2 are SGHRS and YFSETQ. CDR3 sequence reads: CASSLAGEPLETQYF. The CDR3 DNA reads TGCGCCAGCAGCTTGGCGGGAGAACCACTGGAGACCCAGTACTTC.

With respect to this clone: At the DNA level, this CDR3 is encoded by other sequences in the same sample as well. The chain combines TRBV28 with TRBJ1-5; D gene ambiguous. V lost 6 bases and J 2 bases, leaving 5 bases between the germline ends. Germline assignment: CDR1 MDHEN and CDR2 SYDVKM. CDR3 length equals 12 residues. The CDR3 bases are TGTGCCAGCAGGGCGGGCAATCAGCCCCAGCATTTT. It specifies CASRAGNQPQHF.

This chain links TRBV10-3 with TRBJ2-1; TRBD1 matches 7 bases. This CDR3 contains 14 residues. V gave up 10 bases and J gave up 7 bases; unmatched junction bases: 13. CDR1 and CDR2 (germline): ENHRY, SYGVKD. The CDR3 DNA follows: TGTGCCACCGGACCCGGGACAGCCCGGAATGAGCAGTTCTTC. This translates into CATGPGTARNEQFF.

The V gene is TRBV27, the J gene TRBJ2-7, with 8 bases lining up with TRBD1. V was clipped by 3 bases and J by 4 bases; unmatched bases: 8. The CDR3 contains 15 residues. Germline V lookup: CDR1 MNHEY, CDR2 SMNVEV (reference sequence). This chain's CDR3 is CASSFRQGASYEQYF. The CDR3 DNA reads TGTGCCAGCAGTTTTCGTCAGGGGGCCTCTTACGAGCAGTACTTC.

J is TRBJ2-2 and V is TRBV28, with TRBD1 as a possible D gene (5 bases). CDR3 length: 15 amino acids. V gave up 6 bases and J gave up 6 bases, with 17 bases separating them. Germline loops: CDR1 MDHEN, CDR2 SYDVKM. CDR3 sequence: CASRPPHRFPGELFF. The CDR3 DNA reads as TGTGCCAGCAGACCGCCCCACAGGTTCCCCGGGGAGCTGTTTTTT.

V usage is TRBV7-9 and J usage is TRBJ2-1, with a weak D call TRBD1 (5 bases). In germline, CDR1 is SEHNR, CDR2 FQNEAQ (reference sequence). This CDR3 has 14 residues. Trimming took 1 base from V and 5 from J, leaving 9 bases between them. CDR3 nucleotides: TGTGCCAGCAGCTTAGGGTCAGGGAACAATGAGCAGTTCTTC. It encodes CASSLGSGNNEQFF.

V is TRBV6-5 and J is TRBJ2-3; D is perhaps TRBD1 (5 bases). V was cut by 0 bases and J by 0 bases, with 7 bases left in between. Germline V gives CDR1 MNHEY, CDR2 SVGAGI. The CDR3 is 15 residues long. CDR3 coding DNA: TGTGCCAGCAGTTACTCAGGGGCGAGCACAGATACGCAGTATTTT. Its protein is CASSYSGASTDTQYF.

This chain connects TRBV5-1 to TRBJ2-3, with 10 bases matching TRBD2. Germline assignment: CDR1 SGHRS and CDR2 YFSETQ. The ends lost 4 bases at V and 0 bases at J; junction bases unmatched: 11. This CDR3 has 18 residues. The CDR3 DNA follows: TGCGCCAGCAGCCGTACTAGCGGGACTTTTCCGAGCACAGATACGCAGTATTTT. This translates into CASSRTSGTFPSTDTQYF.

The rearrangement uses TRBV6-6 and TRBJ1-4, with 8 bases lining up with TRBD1. The CDR3 totals 14 residues. In germline, CDR1 is MNHNY, CDR2 SVGAGI (reference sequence). Losses at the gene ends were 6 bases for V and 7 bases for J; bases not matched to a gene: 7. The CDR3: CASRAGGLGEKLFF. As DNA, the CDR3 is TGTGCCAGCAGGGCAGGGGGCTTGGGTGAAAAACTGTTTTTT.

This chain joins TRBV12-3 or TRBV12-4 and TRBJ1-2; 9 bases line up with TRBD1. This CDR3 has 13 residues. V lost 5 bases to trimming and J lost 6 bases; unmatched junction nucleotides: 4. The CDR3 here is CASSPRTGDGYTF. The CDR3 coding sequence is TGTGCCAGCAGTCCCCGGACAGGGGATGGCTACACCTTC.

This clone was recorded a few times. The chain carries TRBV5-1 and TRBJ2-1, with TRBD1 matching 9 bases. The CDR3 totals 13 residues. V dropped 4 bases and J dropped 8; count of bases not matched to a gene: 4. Germline V CDR1 and CDR2: SGHRS, YFSETQ. The CDR3 reads CASSAGQGYEQFF. Written as DNA, the CDR3 is TGCGCCAGCAGCGCGGGACAGGGCTATGAGCAGTTCTTC. The complete variable domain, with remaining parts taken from reference TRBV5-1 and TRBJ2-1, reads KAGVTQTPRYLIKTRGQQVTLSCSPISGHRSVSWYQQTPGQGLQFLFEYFSETQRNKGNFPGRFSGRQFSNSRSEMNVSTLELGDSALYLCASSAGQGYEQFFGPGTRLTVL.

The chain employs TRBV4-2 and TRBJ2-1; 9 nucleotides agree with TRBD2. This CDR3 region has 16 residues. The germline V gene encodes CDR1 LGHNA and CDR2 YNFKEQ. Trimming removed 4 bases from V and 4 bases from J; junction bases left unmatched: 8. The CDR3 DNA sequence: TGTGCCAGCAGCCGGGGGGCTAGCGGGGTATACAATGAGCAGTTCTTC. Translating gives CASSRGASGVYNEQFF.

The chain couples TRBV7-2 to TRBJ2-7; unclear D gene. CDR1 SGHTA and CDR2 FQGNSA come from the germline V gene. Trimming pared 5 bases from V and 3 bases from J, leaving 5 bases between. The CDR3 extends over 11 amino acids. Here the CDR3 reads CASSPHYEQYF. CDR3 in DNA: TGTGCCAGCAGCCCACACTACGAGCAGTACTTC.

The chain recombines TRBV12-3 or TRBV12-4 with TRBJ1-3; TRBD1 matches at 8 bases. V lost 6 bases, J lost 8 bases, and 6 bases stayed unmatched. This CDR3 has 13 residues. CDR3 region: CASRLTGAYTIYF. The CDR3 bases are TGTGCCAGCAGGTTGACAGGGGCGTACACCATATATTTT.

The CDR3 coding sequence is TGTGCCAGCAGGCAGGGATGGGATACAGATACGCAGTATTTT. It specifies CASRQGWDTDTQYF. The gene calls are TRBV6-5 and TRBJ2-3, with D possibly TRBD1 on 5 matching bases. Germline values: CDR1 MNHEY, CDR2 SVGAGI. CDR3 length: 14 amino acids. V dropped 6 bases and J dropped 3 bases, with 13 bases sitting between them.

The chain joins TRBV6-2 or TRBV6-3 to TRBJ2-3; 8 bases are shared with TRBD1. With V trimmed by 5 bases and J by 1 base, 14 bases remained unmatched. The CDR3 contains 18 residues. Germline V CDR1 and CDR2: MNHEY, SVGEGT. As DNA, the CDR3 is TGTGCCAGCAGTGCCCGGACAGGGTGGTTAGCGGGCACAGATACGCAGTATTTT. Residues: CASSARTGWLAGTDTQYF.